A selection of T cell receptor beta chains follows, all from one sample in a study of early T cells in non-severe SARS-CoV-2 infection. TCRdb processed the 5' RACE reads anew with MiXCR; each CDR3 protein has one entry. Among 27,000 or so distinct CDR3 sequences listed, over 6.5% were seen once. Specimen: whole blood. These receptors were taken from an adult who was a healthcare worker with PCR-confirmed SARS-CoV-2 infection or an uninfected control (not recorded which). CDR3s include the opening cysteine and the closing phenylalanine or tryptophan.

TRBV6-6 | CARARGQANTGELFF
TRBV4-1 | CASSPSGEQGATNEKLFF
TRBV7-2 | CASSPGAVAGRLITDTQYF
TRBV4-1 | CASSSNLVDQPQHF
TRBV11-2 | CASSSTTGAYEQYF
TRBV24-1 | CATRLGGSSYNEQFF
TRBV11-3 | CASSFGTSGYNEQFF
TRBV7-9 | CASSPAADTQYF
TRBV5-6 | CASSSPGNTDTQYF
TRBV7-2 | CASSLDRGYTGELFF
TRBV20-1 | CSALGQGAGEQYF
TRBV12-3/TRBV12-4 | CASSLDRGNNSPLHF
TRBV7-9 | CASTGATEQYF
TRBV20-1 | CSPLAGVTDTQYF
TRBV7-2 | CASTLHATTGSYGYTF
TRBV5-5 | CASRPGTSRQETQYF
TRBV28 | CASSGLRTASTDTQYF
TRBV11-2 | CASSLSGGVGTDTQYF
TRBV6-5 | CASSFRFTNTEAFF
TRBV20-1 | CSAPDPRMGLAGRIF